Below, 20 T cell receptor beta chains from the same sample are listed, as sequenced in a study of T cells after yellow fever vaccination. TCRdb re-called the 5' RACE reads with MiXCR, one entry per CDR3 protein. Of fewer than 400,000 distinct CDR3 sequences in the sample, roughly a tenth were seen once. This specimen was CD4+ T cells sorted from PBMCs, taken 45 days after the yellow fever booster vaccination. All receptors come from a man aged 18 to 29 who received the YFV17D yellow fever vaccine.

This clonotype occurred a few times. The chain has TRBV7-3 and TRBJ2-3; the match to TRBD2 covers 7 bases. CDR1 and CDR2 from the germline V gene are SGHTA and FQGTGA. V shed 4 bases and J 2 bases; nucleotides not matched to a gene: 9. The CDR3 extends over 16 amino acids. As DNA, the CDR3 is TGTGCCAGCAGCTCGGGGGTCGGGGGGACCACAGATACGCAGTATTTT. Its translation: CASSSGVGGTTDTQYF.

This clonotype was seen ten or more times. V is TRBV5-6 and J is TRBJ2-1; 8 nucleotides agree with TRBD2. The CDR3 is 15 amino acids. Germline trimming cut 4 bases from V and 5 bases from J; bases unmatched to any gene: 8. Per the germline V gene, CDR1 is SGHDT and CDR2 is YYEEEE. CDR3 coding DNA: TGTGCCAGCAGCCGGAGCGGGGGATTAGACAATGAGCAGTTCTTC. Its protein is CASSRSGGLDNEQFF.

This clonotype was seen more than once but under ten times. The J gene is TRBJ1-2, the V gene TRBV11-2; D is unclear. The CDR3 consists of 14 residues. V shed 6 bases and J shed 1 base, with 12 bases lying between them. CDR1 SGHAT and CDR2 FQNNGV come from the germline V gene. The CDR3 sequence is CASRSPGRNYGYTF. Written as DNA, the CDR3 is TGTGCCAGCAGATCACCTGGCCGTAACTATGGCTACACCTTC. Filled out from reference TRBV11-2 and TRBJ1-2, the complete variable domain reads EAGVAQSPRYKIIEKRQSVAFWCNPISGHATLYWYQQILGQGPKLLIQFQNNGVVDDSQLPKDRFSAERLKGVDSTLKIQPAKLEDSAVYLCASRSPGRNYGYTFGSGTRLTVV.

The V and J genes are TRBV5-1 and TRBJ1-5, with 8 bases aligning to TRBD1. Germline V gene sequence: CDR1 SGHRS, CDR2 YFSETQ. V gave up 1 base and J gave up 5 bases; unmatched junction bases: 5. This CDR3 has 15 amino acids. CDR3 sequence (DNA): TGCGCCAGCAGCTTGCAGGGGGCTTCAGATCAGCCCCAGCATTTT. It codes for CASSLQGASDQPQHF.

This clonotype was counted at least ten times. The genes are TRBV7-8 and TRBJ2-5; 13 nucleotides agree with TRBD2. The CDR3 consists of 17 residues. CDR1 SGHVS and CDR2 FQNEAQ come from the germline V gene. Trimming removed 5 bases from V and 5 bases from J; junction bases left unmatched: 11. The CDR3: CASSPGATSGGWETQYF. CDR3 bases: TGTGCCAGCAGCCCAGGGGCGACTAGCGGGGGGTGGGAGACCCAGTACTTC.

This clonotype was seen only a few times. This chain links TRBV5-6 with TRBJ1-6; D unresolved. Trimming pared 3 bases from V and 5 bases from J, leaving 9 bases between. Germline lookup yields CDR1 SGHDT and CDR2 YYEEEE. The CDR3 is 14 amino acids. Here the CDR3 DNA reads TGTGCCAGCAGCTGGGCAGATAATAATTCACCCCTCCACTTT. Translating gives CASSWADNNSPLHF.

This clonotype was seen only a few times. The rearrangement joins TRBV30 to TRBJ2-1; maybe TRBD1 (5 bases). Germline V gene sequence: CDR1 GTSNPN, CDR2 SVGIG (reference sequence). Trimming cost V 0 bases and J 2 bases, with 5 bases left between them. The CDR3 length is 13 residues. This chain's CDR3 is CAWSVDTYNEQFF. CDR3 sequence (DNA): TGTGCCTGGAGTGTGGACACCTACAATGAGCAGTTCTTC.

This clonotype was seen ten or more times. J is TRBJ1-4 and V is TRBV7-2, with D hard to call. This CDR3 is 14 amino acids long. Trimming took off 5 bases at V and 6 bases at J, with 13 bases between the two ends. Germline V CDR1 and CDR2: SGHTA, FQGNSA. CDR3 bases: TGTGCCAGCAGCAACCAGAAAGGGCATGAAAAACTGTTTTTT. Translation gives CASSNQKGHEKLFF.

This clonotype appeared a few times. The chain recombines TRBV9 with TRBJ1-3; no clear D. Per germline, CDR1 SGDLS and CDR2 YYNGEE. The CDR3 has 14 amino acids. Trimming pared 4 bases from V and 2 bases from J, leaving 10 bases between. This CDR3 reads CASSTEGAGNTIYF. The CDR3 nucleotides read TGTGCCAGCAGCACAGAGGGTGCTGGAAACACCATATATTTT.

This clonotype was observed at least ten times. The chain combines TRBV18 with TRBJ2-2, with D perhaps TRBD2 (5 bases). CDR3 length: 16 residues. Looked up from germline, CDR1 is KGHSH and CDR2 is LQKENI. Deletions cut 2 bases from V and 4 bases from J, with 14 bases between. This CDR3 reads CASSPAASRGTGELFF. In DNA form, the CDR3 reads TGTGCCAGCTCACCAGCGGCGTCCCGGGGCACCGGGGAGCTGTTTTTT.

This clonotype was recorded a few times. The rearrangement uses TRBV7-2 and TRBJ1-2; no clear D. The CDR3 sequence is 13 residues long. Germline V gives CDR1 SGHTA, CDR2 FQGNSA. Trimming stripped 1 base from V and 6 bases from J, with 9 bases between. The CDR3 sequence is CASSLVVGDGYTF. CDR3 nucleotides: TGTGCCAGCAGCTTAGTCGTGGGAGATGGCTACACCTTC.

There are a few counts of this clonotype. The chain couples TRBV7-3 to TRBJ1-6; 10 bases match TRBD1. The V segment lost 5 bases and the J segment 9 bases; nucleotides outside the gene matches: 7. CDR1 is SGHTA, CDR2 FQGTGA, per germline. The CDR3 consists of 15 residues. The CDR3 loop reads CASSLMGQGSSPLHF. CDR3 nucleotides: TGTGCCAGCAGCCTCATGGGACAGGGGAGTTCACCCCTCCACTTT.

V gene TRBV20-1 combines with J gene TRBJ1-2, with D unclear. The CDR3 has 13 amino acids. Germline-derived CDR1 and CDR2 are DFQATT and SNEGSKA (reference sequence). The CDR3 DNA is TGCGGTCAATACCGCCCCGGCGCCGAGGGCTACACCTTC. This encodes CGQYRPGAEGYTF.

In this sample, this clonotype turned up a few times. The rearrangement links TRBV20-1 to TRBJ1-1, with D possibly being TRBD1 (5 bases). The CDR3 is 13 amino acids. Germline V gene sequence: CDR1 DFQATT, CDR2 SNEGSKA (reference sequence). V was pared by 2 bases and J by 8 bases, with 15 bases between. The CDR3 DNA sequence: TGCAGTGCTAGACAGGGTATGGTATCGGAAGCTTTCTTT. Amino acid sequence: CSARQGMVSEAFF.

The chain employs TRBV7-2 and TRBJ2-7; 8 bases match TRBD1. J was trimmed by 4 bases and V by 5 bases; bases with no gene match: 10. The CDR3 has 15 residues. CDR1 is SGHTA, CDR2 FQGNSA, per germline. This CDR3 is CASSTPGTGGYEQYF. The CDR3 DNA follows: TGTGCCAGCAGCACCCCCGGGACAGGCGGGTACGAGCAGTACTTC.

In this sample, this clonotype turned up a few times. The CDR3 loop is CASSAWTSGGVSDTQYF. The CDR3, as DNA: TGCGCCAGCAGCGCCTGGACTAGCGGGGGGGTCTCAGATACGCAGTATTTT. V and J are TRBV5-1 and TRBJ2-3; the match to TRBD2 covers 15 bases. Losses at the gene ends were 4 bases for V and 4 bases for J; bases not matched to a gene: 7. Germline CDR1 reads SGHRS; CDR2 reads YFSETQ. This CDR3 comprises 17 residues.

This clonotype was observed a few times. J is TRBJ1-5 and V is TRBV25-1; 9 nucleotides match TRBD1. The germline CDR1 and CDR2 sequences are MGHDK and SYGVNS. This CDR3 spans 14 amino acids. The trim removed 10 bases at V and 6 bases at J, leaving 10 bases unmatched. The CDR3 sequence is CATTLDRGGQPQHF. In DNA, the CDR3 is TGTGCCACCACTCTGGACAGGGGAGGTCAGCCCCAGCATTTT.

This clonotype was found a few times. The chain is built from TRBV7-2 and TRBJ2-5; D remains ambiguous. This CDR3 comprises 14 residues. With 1 base removed from V and 5 bases from J, the gap between germline ends came to 11 bases. Germline V gene lookup returns CDR1 SGHTA and CDR2 FQGNSA. Here the CDR3 reads CASSLERFGETQYF. The CDR3 DNA reads as TGTGCCAGCAGCTTAGAAAGGTTCGGGGAGACCCAGTACTTC.

The chain combines TRBV9 with TRBJ2-7; possibly TRBD1 for D (6 bases). Trimming stripped 9 bases from V and 6 bases from J, with 25 bases between. The CDR3 contains 15 residues. CDR1 is SGDLS and CDR2 is YYNGEE in the germline V gene. CDR3 nucleotides: TGTGCCACCTCCGAGGCGGACGCCAGGGGAAGCGAGCAGTACTTC. Translation gives CATSEADARGSEQYF.

Here the CDR3 reads CAWNRGQYSNQPQHF. CDR3 DNA: TGTGCCTGGAACCGGGGACAGTATAGCAATCAGCCCCAGCATTTT. The J gene is TRBJ1-5, the V gene TRBV30; 7 bases fit TRBD1. Germline V CDR1 and CDR2: GTSNPN, SVGIG (reference sequence). V trimming: 4 bases; J trimming: 0 bases; junction bases outside the gene matches: 6. The CDR3 spans 15 residues.